The 27 T cell receptor beta chains in this list originate from one sample, sequenced in a study of shared clonotypes between healthy human individuals. Data came from immunoSEQ multiplex PCR; TCRdb stores just in-frame clones and leaves some out. The profile shows about 1.5 million clones, approximately 98% of them singletons. Sequenced material: naive CD4+ T cells sorted from blood. The sample's subset: CD45RA+ positively selected. Every receptor here comes from a man younger than 40 in good health.

The CDR3 reads CASSPKQGAYDTQYF. The CDR3 DNA reads as TGTGCCAGCTCACCAAAACAGGGGGCGTATGATACGCAGTATTTT. The chain carries TRBV18 and TRBJ2-3; 9 nucleotides agree with TRBD1. V was clipped by 2 bases and J by 6 bases; unmatched bases: 6. Germline V gene sequence: CDR1 KGHSH, CDR2 LQKENI. The CDR3 length is 15 residues.

This clone was picked up one time. V gene TRBV27 combines with J gene TRBJ2-7; the D gene is possibly TRBD2 (6 bases). Germline CDR1 reads MNHEY; CDR2 reads SMNVEV (reference sequence). Trimming removed 5 bases from V and 0 bases from J, with 8 bases in between. The CDR3 is made up of 13 amino acids. CDR3 nucleotides: TGTGCCAGCAGTCGGGACTTCTCCTACGAGCAGTACTTC. It translates to CASSRDFSYEQYF.

This clone appeared once. The V and J genes are TRBV18 and TRBJ1-5, with TRBD1 identical over 10 bases. CDR1 and CDR2 (germline): KGHSH, LQKENI. The CDR3 loop spans 15 amino acids. V gave up 3 bases and J gave up 6 bases; unmatched junction bases: 5. CDR3 sequence (DNA): TGTGCCAGCTCACCTTCGGACAGGGGGGTTCAGCCCCAGCATTTT. It is translated as CASSPSDRGVQPQHF.

V gene TRBV27 combines with J gene TRBJ1-4, with unresolved D. V was shortened by 6 bases and J by 3 bases, with 14 bases between the two germline ends. The CDR3 covers 15 residues. The V gene's germline CDR1 is MNHEY and CDR2 SMNVEV (reference sequence). DNA of the CDR3: TGTGCCAGCAGGCCTCAGTCGGGCCCTAATGAAAAACTGTTTTTT. Its protein product is CASRPQSGPNEKLFF.

The chain joins TRBV28 to TRBJ2-1; 8 bases align to TRBD1. The V gene's germline CDR1 is MDHEN and CDR2 SYDVKM. V shed 1 base and J 3 bases; nucleotides not matched to a gene: 2. CDR3 length: 15 amino acids. The CDR3, as DNA: TGTGCCAGCAGTTTATTGGACAGGGACTACAATGAGCAGTTCTTC. It encodes CASSLLDRDYNEQFF.

The rearrangement uses TRBV7-9 and TRBJ1-5; D is uncertain. The CDR3 loop spans 15 amino acids. The ends were cut back, 1 base at V and 6 bases at J, with 13 bases in the middle. CDR1 SEHNR and CDR2 FQNEAQ come from the germline V gene (reference sequence). The CDR3, as DNA: TGTGCCAGCAGCTTAGGGCCCCGGCGTTCTCAGCCCCAGCATTTT. Protein: CASSLGPRRSQPQHF.

The chain is built from TRBV18 and TRBJ1-4; no definite D call. CDR3 length: 17 amino acids. Deletions cut 3 bases from V and 4 bases from J, with 18 bases between. Germline CDR1 and CDR2: KGHSH and LQKENI. CDR3 nucleotides: TGTGCCAGCTCACCCCCCGGCGACTCATCATTTAATGAAAAACTGTTTTTT. Its protein is CASSPPGDSSFNEKLFF. Full variable domain (outside the CDR3, taken from reference TRBV18 and TRBJ1-4): NAGVMQNPRHLVRRRGQEARLRCSPMKGHSHVYWYRQLPEEGLKFMVYLQKENIIDESGMPKERFSAEFPKEGPSILRIQQVVRGDSAAYFCASSPPGDSSFNEKLFFGSGTQLSVL.

The chain has TRBV5-1 and TRBJ2-2, with D tentatively TRBD2 (6 bases). Germline values: CDR1 SGHRS, CDR2 YFSETQ. V lost 5 bases and J lost 0, with 11 bases in between. The CDR3 totals 15 residues. CDR3 nucleotides: TGCGCCAGCAGTACTAGCTCCCCGAACACCGGGGAGCTGTTTTTT. This codes for CASSTSSPNTGELFF.

The V gene is TRBV19, the J gene TRBJ1-2; TRBD1 matches 9 bases. This CDR3 comprises 16 residues. Germline values: CDR1 LNHDA, CDR2 SQIVND (reference sequence). The ends lost 6 bases at V and 6 bases at J; junction bases unmatched: 14. In DNA form, the CDR3 reads TGTGCCAGTAGACAACAGGGGGCAAGGTTTAAGGATGGCTACACCTTC. This sequence encodes CASRQQGARFKDGYTF.

The table lists this clone with a count of one. The genes are TRBV28 and TRBJ2-3, with 7 bases that match TRBD2. Germline V lookup: CDR1 MDHEN, CDR2 SYDVKM. CDR3 length equals 16 residues. The J segment lost 1 base and the V segment lost 3 bases, leaving 7 bases of the junction unmatched. In DNA, the CDR3 is TGTGCCAGCAGTTTCCTTGCGGGAGACCGCACAGATACGCAGTATTTT. Amino acid sequence: CASSFLAGDRTDTQYF.

The gene calls are TRBV18 and TRBJ2-5; 7 bases align to TRBD1. Trimming cost V 9 bases and J 2 bases; bases outside gene matches: 12. CDR1 is KGHSH and CDR2 is LQKENI in the germline V gene. This CDR3 comprises 15 residues. The CDR3 sequence is CASPPSGQMQETQYF. CDR3 nucleotide sequence: TGTGCCAGTCCCCCGTCGGGACAGATGCAAGAGACCCAGTACTTC.

The V and J genes are TRBV19 and TRBJ2-1, with 7 nucleotides matching TRBD2. The CDR3 is made up of 16 amino acids. The V segment lost 5 bases and the J segment 4 bases; nucleotides outside the gene matches: 11. Germline V lookup: CDR1 LNHDA, CDR2 SQIVND (reference sequence). CDR3 sequence reads: CASSPPRGGRYNEQFF. Here the CDR3 DNA reads TGTGCCAGTAGTCCCCCCCGGGGCGGGAGATACAATGAGCAGTTCTTC.

CDR3 nucleotide sequence: TGTGCCAGCAGTTCCCTCCGATCCTACGAGCAGTACTTC. The encoded protein is CASSSLRSYEQYF. This chain connects TRBV6-5 to TRBJ2-7; no firm D call. The germline CDR1 and CDR2 sequences are MNHEY and SVGAGI. There are 13 residues in the CDR3. The V end was cut by 4 bases, the J end by 1 base, with 8 bases between.

This clone was seen only once. The chain recombines TRBV7-8 with TRBJ2-2, with TRBD2 identical over 7 bases. J lost 1 base, V lost 5 bases, and 7 bases had no gene match. Germline CDR1 reads SGHVS; CDR2 reads FQNEAQ. The CDR3 totals 16 residues. The CDR3, as DNA: TGTGCCAGCAGCATTCGGGCTAGCGGGAACACCGGGGAGCTGTTTTTT. It translates to CASSIRASGNTGELFF.

The chain recombines TRBV16 with TRBJ1-1; D is uncertain. The germline gives CDR1 KGHSY, CDR2 FQNENV. The CDR3 has 12 residues. Between the trimmed V and J ends, which lost 1 base and 3 bases, there was a span of 3 bases. The CDR3 is CASSQFYTEAFF. CDR3 nucleotide sequence: TGTGCCAGCAGCCAATTCTACACTGAAGCTTTCTTT.

The chain combines TRBV7-2 with TRBJ2-7; D unclear. Trimming removed 4 bases at V and 3 bases at J, with 7 bases between. Per the germline V gene, CDR1 is SGHTA and CDR2 is FQGNSA. This CDR3 contains 12 residues. The CDR3 reads CASSSNYYEQYF. For the CDR3, the DNA is TGTGCCAGCAGCTCGAATTACTACGAGCAGTACTTC.

This sequence joins TRBV18 and TRBJ1-3; D is perhaps TRBD1 (6 bases). Germline V lookup: CDR1 KGHSH, CDR2 LQKENI. This CDR3 spans 16 amino acids. Trimming removed 6 bases from V and 2 bases from J, with 17 bases in between. The CDR3 spells CASSSAGQSAGNTIYF. Written as DNA, the CDR3 is TGTGCCAGCTCGTCGGCAGGACAGTCGGCTGGAAACACCATATATTTT. Complete variable domain (other parts from reference TRBV18 and TRBJ1-3): NAGVMQNPRHLVRRRGQEARLRCSPMKGHSHVYWYRQLPEEGLKFMVYLQKENIIDESGMPKERFSAEFPKEGPSILRIQQVVRGDSAAYFCASSSAGQSAGNTIYFGEGSWLTVV.

This chain links TRBV25-1 with TRBJ2-7; 12 nucleotides agree with TRBD1. The germline V gene has CDR1 MGHDK and CDR2 SYGVNS. Trimming cost V 6 bases and J 7 bases; bases outside gene matches: 10. The CDR3 is made up of 15 amino acids. The CDR3 loop reads CASSLGGQGAGEQYF. Here the CDR3 DNA reads TGTGCCAGCAGCCTTGGGGGACAGGGGGCGGGAGAGCAGTACTTC.

The rearrangement links TRBV10-3 to TRBJ2-6; D is uncertain. This CDR3 comprises 16 residues. V was cut by 0 bases and J by 4 bases, with 10 bases left in between. Germline V gives CDR1 ENHRY, CDR2 SYGVKD. The CDR3 protein is CAISESLRSGANVLTF. For the CDR3, the DNA is TGTGCCATCAGTGAGTCGTTACGGTCCGGGGCCAACGTCCTGACTTTC.

Concerning this clone itself: The sample carries other DNA sequences with the same CDR3. The chain recombines TRBV11-2 with TRBJ1-1; D not certain. There are 15 residues in the CDR3. From germline, CDR1 is SGHAT and CDR2 FQNNGV. The V end lost 1 base, the J end lost 0 bases, and 9 bases lay between the germline ends. The CDR3 here is CASSLAGQMNTEAFF. The CDR3 DNA is TGTGCCAGCAGCTTAGCGGGTCAGATGAACACTGAAGCTTTCTTT.

V is TRBV9 and J is TRBJ1-4; no definite D call. The CDR3 length is 14 residues. Germline V CDR1 and CDR2: SGDLS, YYNGEE. V dropped 5 bases and J dropped 0 bases, with 8 bases sitting between them. DNA for the CDR3: TGTGCCAGCAGTCTACAGCCAACTAATGAAAAACTGTTTTTT. Translation: CASSLQPTNEKLFF.

The V gene is TRBV18, the J gene TRBJ2-1, with unresolved D. Trimming shortened V by 3 bases and J by 0 bases, and 6 bases separated the two germline ends. CDR3 length: 14 amino acids. Looked up from germline, CDR1 is KGHSH and CDR2 is LQKENI. The CDR3 DNA reads TGTGCCAGCTCACCCGAATACTCCTACAATGAGCAGTTCTTC. Amino acids: CASSPEYSYNEQFF. Combining the CDR3 with reference TRBV18 and TRBJ2-1 gives the whole variable domain NAGVMQNPRHLVRRRGQEARLRCSPMKGHSHVYWYRQLPEEGLKFMVYLQKENIIDESGMPKERFSAEFPKEGPSILRIQQVVRGDSAAYFCASSPEYSYNEQFFGPGTRLTVL.

This chain's CDR3 is CASSLGLAGGADEQFF. The DNA for the CDR3 is TGTGCCAGCAGCTTAGGACTAGCGGGAGGAGCGGATGAGCAGTTCTTC. The chain links TRBV11-3 to TRBJ2-1; 13 bases align to TRBD2. There are 16 residues in the CDR3. With 1 base clipped from V and 8 bases from J, the junction kept 5 bases outside the gene matches. The germline V gene encodes CDR1 SGHNT and CDR2 YENEEA.

The V and J genes are TRBV28 and TRBJ1-5; TRBD1 might be the D (5 bases). With 5 bases removed from V and 6 bases from J, the gap between germline ends came to 23 bases. The CDR3 extends over 17 amino acids. CDR1 and CDR2 from the germline V gene are MDHEN and SYDVKM. The CDR3 sequence: CASSPFGGRGYAQPQHF. CDR3 bases: TGTGCCAGCAGTCCCTTTGGGGGGAGGGGATACGCTCAGCCCCAGCATTTT.

The rearrangement joins TRBV6-5 to TRBJ2-5; unclear D gene. CDR3 length equals 12 residues. V lost 7 bases, J lost 0 bases, and 6 bases lay in between. Germline lookup yields CDR1 MNHEY and CDR2 SVGAGI. As DNA, the CDR3 is TGTGCCAGCACTGGGTACCAAGAGACCCAGTACTTC. It is translated as CASTGYQETQYF.

The chain employs TRBV7-3 and TRBJ2-2; a weak D match, TRBD2 (5 bases). Trimming left V 5 bases short and J 7 bases short, with 11 bases between. The germline V gene has CDR1 SGHTA and CDR2 FQGTGA. The CDR3 runs 13 residues. The CDR3 here is CASSPGSGGELFF. The DNA for the CDR3 is TGTGCCAGCAGCCCGGGGAGTGGCGGGGAGCTGTTTTTT.

The J gene is TRBJ2-5, the V gene TRBV7-9; the match to TRBD1 covers 9 bases. With 3 bases clipped from V and 1 base from J, the junction kept 3 bases outside the gene matches. The CDR3 runs 15 residues. Germline V gene sequence: CDR1 SEHNR, CDR2 FQNEAQ (reference sequence). CDR3: CASSFKTGGQETQYF. The CDR3 bases are TGTGCCAGCAGCTTTAAGACAGGGGGCCAAGAGACCCAGTACTTC.